The subject of this entry is one T cell receptor (beta chain). The record originates from a study of shared clonotypes between healthy human individuals. It was at deep level that the assay was run. The protocol was immunoSEQ multiplex PCR, while the TCRdb copy is restricted to in-frame clones and leaves out a portion. The sample consists of roughly 2 million clones, about 95% of them appearing once. The naive CD8 fraction comprised CD45RO-negative cells positively selected for CCR7 and excluded terminally differentiated effector memory CD45RA+ cells. Germline V gene lookup returns CDR1 LNHDA and CDR2 SQIVND (reference sequence). The length of the CDR3 is 15 residues. V lost 3 bases, J lost 2 bases, and 11 bases lay in between.

The chain combines TRBV19 with TRBJ1-5, with D unresolved. The clonotype originates from a man younger than 30 in good health. Sequencing was done on a sample of naive CD8+ T cells sorted from blood. The DNA for the CDR3 is TGTGCCAGTAGTATGATGCAATATGGCAATCAGCCCCAGCATTTT. Its protein is CASSMMQYGNQPQHF. Complete variable domain (other parts from reference TRBV19 and TRBJ1-5): DGGITQSPKYLFRKEGQNVTLSCEQNLNHDAMYWYRQDPGQGLRLIYYSQIVNDFQKGDIAEGYSVSREKKESFPLTVTSAQKNPTAFYLCASSMMQYGNQPQHFGDGTRLSIL.